This T cell receptor beta chain was recorded in a study of untreated major depressive disorder. Findings of the study overall: Findings may not generalize because the study sample was small. All top five TRBV05-01 clones per subject were private clones. CD4+ T cells from depressed patients used TRBV05-01 (Vbeta 5.1) more often than controls.

Assay used: immunoSEQ multiplex PCR; TCRdb lists only in-frame clones, some missing. The data contain some 21,000 clones, over 85% of them seen just once; the ten biggest clones take up 0.4% to 0.6%. On this clone itself: Antigen: not known.

The CDR3 is made up of 17 amino acids. Germline V lookup: CDR1 MDHEN, CDR2 SYDVKM. The V and J ends lost 3 bases and 0 bases respectively, with 18 bases between them. This receptor was obtained from a woman in her thirties or forties in good health. What was sequenced was CD4+ T cells from PBMCs. The chain has TRBV28 and TRBJ2-7, with a possible D match to TRBD1 (6 bases). The CDR3: CASSFISDSAFSYEQYF. The CDR3 DNA reads TGTGCCAGCAGTTTTATATCGGACAGCGCCTTCTCCTACGAGCAGTACTTC.